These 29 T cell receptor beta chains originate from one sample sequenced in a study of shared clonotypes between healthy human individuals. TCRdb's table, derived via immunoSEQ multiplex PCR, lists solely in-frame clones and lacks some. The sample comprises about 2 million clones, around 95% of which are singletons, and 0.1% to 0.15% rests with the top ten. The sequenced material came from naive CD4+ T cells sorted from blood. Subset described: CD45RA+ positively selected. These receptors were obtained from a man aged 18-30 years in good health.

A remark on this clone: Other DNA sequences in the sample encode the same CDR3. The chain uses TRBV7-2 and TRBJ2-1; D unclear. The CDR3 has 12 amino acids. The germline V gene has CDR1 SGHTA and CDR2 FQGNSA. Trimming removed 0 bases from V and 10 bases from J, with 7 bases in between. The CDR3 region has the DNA TGTGCCAGCAGCTTAGCGGGAAGAGAGCAGTTCTTC. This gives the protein CASSLAGREQFF.

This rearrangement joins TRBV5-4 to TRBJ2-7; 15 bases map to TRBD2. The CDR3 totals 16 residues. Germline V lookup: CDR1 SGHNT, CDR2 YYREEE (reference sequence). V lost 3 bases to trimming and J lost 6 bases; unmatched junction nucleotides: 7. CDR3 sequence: CASSSWTSGGAGEQYF. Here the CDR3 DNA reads TGTGCCAGCAGCTCTTGGACTAGCGGGGGGGCCGGCGAGCAGTACTTC.

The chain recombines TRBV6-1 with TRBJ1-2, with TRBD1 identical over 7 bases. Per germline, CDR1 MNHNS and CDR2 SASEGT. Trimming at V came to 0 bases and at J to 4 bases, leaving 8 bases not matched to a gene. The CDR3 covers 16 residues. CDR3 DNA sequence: TGTGCCAGCAGTGAAGCATTGACGGGACAGTTCTATGGCTACACCTTC. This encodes CASSEALTGQFYGYTF.

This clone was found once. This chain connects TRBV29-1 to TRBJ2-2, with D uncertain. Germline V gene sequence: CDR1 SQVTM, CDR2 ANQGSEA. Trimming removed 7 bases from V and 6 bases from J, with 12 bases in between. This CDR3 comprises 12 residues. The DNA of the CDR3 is TGCAGCGGTGATTTGGGGTCCGGGGAGCTGTTTTTT. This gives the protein CSGDLGSGELFF.

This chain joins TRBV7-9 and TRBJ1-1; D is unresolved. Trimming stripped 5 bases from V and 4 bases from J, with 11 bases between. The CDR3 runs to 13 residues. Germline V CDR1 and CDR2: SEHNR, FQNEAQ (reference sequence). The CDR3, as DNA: TGTGCCAGCAGCCGAGATGGCCTCACTGAAGCTTTCTTT. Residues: CASSRDGLTEAFF.

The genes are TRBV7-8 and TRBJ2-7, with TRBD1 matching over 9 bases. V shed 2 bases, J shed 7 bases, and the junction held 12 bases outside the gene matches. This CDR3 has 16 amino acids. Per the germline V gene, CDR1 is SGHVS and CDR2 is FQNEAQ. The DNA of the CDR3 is TGTGCCAGCAGCTTAACCCCGGGACAGGGTACAGGGGAGCAGTACTTC. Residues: CASSLTPGQGTGEQYF. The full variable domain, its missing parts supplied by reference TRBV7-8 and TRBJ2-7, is GAGVSQSPRYKVAKRGQDVALRCDPISGHVSLFWYQQALGQGPEFLTYFQNEAQLDKSGLPSDRFFAERPEGSVSTLKIQRTQQEDSAVYLCASSLTPGQGTGEQYFGPGTRLTVT.

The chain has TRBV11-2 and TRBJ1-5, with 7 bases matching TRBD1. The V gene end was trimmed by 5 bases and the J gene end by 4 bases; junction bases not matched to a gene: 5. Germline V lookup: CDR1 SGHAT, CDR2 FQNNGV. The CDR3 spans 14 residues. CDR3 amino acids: CASSPGTANQPQHF. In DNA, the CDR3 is TGTGCCAGCAGCCCCGGGACAGCTAATCAGCCCCAGCATTTT.

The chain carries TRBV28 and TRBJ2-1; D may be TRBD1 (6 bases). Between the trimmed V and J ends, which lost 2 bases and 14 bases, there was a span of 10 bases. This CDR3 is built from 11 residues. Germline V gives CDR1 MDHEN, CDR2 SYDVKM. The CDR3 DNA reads TGTGCCAGCAGTTTAGGCAGACAGGAGTTCTTC. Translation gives CASSLGRQEFF.

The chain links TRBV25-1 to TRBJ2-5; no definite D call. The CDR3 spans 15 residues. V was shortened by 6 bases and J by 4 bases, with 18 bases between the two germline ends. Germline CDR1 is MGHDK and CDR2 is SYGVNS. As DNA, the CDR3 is TGTGCCAGCAGCCCGTCGGACCTCCTGGGAGAGACCCAGTACTTC. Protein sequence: CASSPSDLLGETQYF.

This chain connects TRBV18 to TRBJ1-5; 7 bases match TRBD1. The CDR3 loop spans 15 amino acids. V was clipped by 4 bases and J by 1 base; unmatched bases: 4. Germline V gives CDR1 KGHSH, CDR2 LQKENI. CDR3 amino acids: CASSQLQGSNQPQHF. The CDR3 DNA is TGTGCCAGCTCACAACTACAGGGGAGCAATCAGCCCCAGCATTTT. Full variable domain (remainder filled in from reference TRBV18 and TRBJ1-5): NAGVMQNPRHLVRRRGQEARLRCSPMKGHSHVYWYRQLPEEGLKFMVYLQKENIIDESGMPKERFSAEFPKEGPSILRIQQVVRGDSAAYFCASSQLQGSNQPQHFGDGTRLSIL.

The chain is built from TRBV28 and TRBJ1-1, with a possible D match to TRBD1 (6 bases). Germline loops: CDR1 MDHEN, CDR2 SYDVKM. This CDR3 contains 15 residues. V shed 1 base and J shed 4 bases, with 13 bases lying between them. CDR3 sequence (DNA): TGTGCCAGCAGTTTATCAGGGGCGGTAGGCACTGAAGCTTTCTTT. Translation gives CASSLSGAVGTEAFF.

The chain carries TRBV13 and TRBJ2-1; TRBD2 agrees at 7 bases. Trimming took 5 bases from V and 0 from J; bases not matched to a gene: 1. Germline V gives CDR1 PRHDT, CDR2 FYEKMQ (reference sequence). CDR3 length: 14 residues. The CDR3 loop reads CASSGGSSYNEQFF. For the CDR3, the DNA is TGTGCCAGCAGCGGCGGGAGCTCCTACAATGAGCAGTTCTTC.

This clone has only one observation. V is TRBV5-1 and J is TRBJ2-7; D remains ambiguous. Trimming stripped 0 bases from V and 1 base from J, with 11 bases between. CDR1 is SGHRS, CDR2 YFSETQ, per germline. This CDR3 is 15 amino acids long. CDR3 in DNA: TGCGCCAGCAGCTTGGGTGGTCTTATTTCCTACGAGCAGTACTTC. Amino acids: CASSLGGLISYEQYF.

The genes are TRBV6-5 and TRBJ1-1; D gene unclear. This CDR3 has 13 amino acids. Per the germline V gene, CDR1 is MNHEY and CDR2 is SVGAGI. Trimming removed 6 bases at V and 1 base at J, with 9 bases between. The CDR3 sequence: CASRTHANTEAFF. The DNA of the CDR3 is TGTGCCAGCAGGACCCACGCGAACACTGAAGCTTTCTTT.

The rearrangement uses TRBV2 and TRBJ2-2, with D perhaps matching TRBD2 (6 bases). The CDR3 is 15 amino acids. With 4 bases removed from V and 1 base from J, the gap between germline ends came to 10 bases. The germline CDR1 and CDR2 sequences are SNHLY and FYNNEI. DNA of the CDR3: TGTGCCAGCAGTGCTATTAGCGGGAACACCGGGGAGCTGTTTTTT. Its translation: CASSAISGNTGELFF. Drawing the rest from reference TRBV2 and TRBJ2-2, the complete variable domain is EPEVTQTPSHQVTQMGQEVILRCVPISNHLYFYWYRQILGQKVEFLVSFYNNEISEKSEIFDDQFSVERPDGSNFTLKIRSTKLEDSAMYFCASSAISGNTGELFFGEGSRLTVL.

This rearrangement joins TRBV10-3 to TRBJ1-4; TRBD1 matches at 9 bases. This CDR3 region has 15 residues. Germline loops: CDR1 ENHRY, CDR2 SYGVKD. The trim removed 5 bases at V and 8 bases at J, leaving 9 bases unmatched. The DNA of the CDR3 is TGTGCCATCAGTACCCCGACAGGGGGGACCGAAAAACTGTTTTTT. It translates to CAISTPTGGTEKLFF.

The CDR3 spells CASRYGVNEQFF. CDR3 nucleotide sequence: TGTGCCAGCAGGTATGGGGTCAATGAGCAGTTCTTC. This chain links TRBV6-5 with TRBJ2-1; D call uncertain. The CDR3 totals 12 residues. The V end was cut by 6 bases, the J end by 6 bases, with 9 bases between. The germline V gene encodes CDR1 MNHEY and CDR2 SVGAGI.

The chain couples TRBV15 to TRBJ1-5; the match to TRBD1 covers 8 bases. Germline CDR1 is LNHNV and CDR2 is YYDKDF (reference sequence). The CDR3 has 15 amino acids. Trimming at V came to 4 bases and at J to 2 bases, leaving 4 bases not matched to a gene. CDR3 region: CATSTTGGGNQPQHF. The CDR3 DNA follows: TGTGCCACCAGCACAACAGGGGGGGGCAATCAGCCCCAGCATTTT.

DNA for the CDR3: TGTGCCATCAGTGATGTGGGAGGGACTACCGCGAACACCGGGGAGCTGTTTTTT. Its translation: CAISDVGGTTANTGELFF. The genes are TRBV10-3 and TRBJ2-2; 7 nucleotides match TRBD2. CDR3 length: 18 residues. V lost 3 bases and J lost 0; bases outside the gene matches: 10. Per germline, CDR1 ENHRY and CDR2 SYGVKD.

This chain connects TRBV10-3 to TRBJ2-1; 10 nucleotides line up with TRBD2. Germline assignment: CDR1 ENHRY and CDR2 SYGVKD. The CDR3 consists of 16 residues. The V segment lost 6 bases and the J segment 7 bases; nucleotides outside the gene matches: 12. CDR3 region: CAISPTAGLATNEQFF. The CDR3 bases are TGTGCCATCAGCCCCACCGCGGGACTAGCGACGAATGAGCAGTTCTTC.

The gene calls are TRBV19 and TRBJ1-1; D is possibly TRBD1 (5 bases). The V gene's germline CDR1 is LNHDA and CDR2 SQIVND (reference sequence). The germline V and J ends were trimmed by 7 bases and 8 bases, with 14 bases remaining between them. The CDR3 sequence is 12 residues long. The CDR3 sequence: CASTLGDAEAFF. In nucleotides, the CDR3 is TGTGCCAGTACCTTGGGGGACGCCGAAGCTTTCTTT. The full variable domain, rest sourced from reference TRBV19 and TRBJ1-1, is DGGITQSPKYLFRKEGQNVTLSCEQNLNHDAMYWYRQDPGQGLRLIYYSQIVNDFQKGDIAEGYSVSREKKESFPLTVTSAQKNPTAFYLCASTLGDAEAFFGQGTRLTVV.

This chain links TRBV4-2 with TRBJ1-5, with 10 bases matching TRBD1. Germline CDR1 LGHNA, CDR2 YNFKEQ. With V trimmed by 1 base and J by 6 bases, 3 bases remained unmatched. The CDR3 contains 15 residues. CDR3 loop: CASSQADRGPQPQHF. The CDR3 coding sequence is TGTGCCAGCAGCCAAGCTGACAGGGGGCCTCAGCCCCAGCATTTT.

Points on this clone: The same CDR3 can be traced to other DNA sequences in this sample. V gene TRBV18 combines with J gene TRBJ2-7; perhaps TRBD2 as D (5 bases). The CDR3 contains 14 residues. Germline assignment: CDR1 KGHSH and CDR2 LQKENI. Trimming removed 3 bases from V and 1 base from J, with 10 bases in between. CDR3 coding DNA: TGTGCCAGCTCACCCCCGGGATCATCCTACGAGCAGTACTTC. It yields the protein CASSPPGSSYEQYF. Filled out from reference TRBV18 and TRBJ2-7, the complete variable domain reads NAGVMQNPRHLVRRRGQEARLRCSPMKGHSHVYWYRQLPEEGLKFMVYLQKENIIDESGMPKERFSAEFPKEGPSILRIQQVVRGDSAAYFCASSPPGSSYEQYFGPGTRLTVT.

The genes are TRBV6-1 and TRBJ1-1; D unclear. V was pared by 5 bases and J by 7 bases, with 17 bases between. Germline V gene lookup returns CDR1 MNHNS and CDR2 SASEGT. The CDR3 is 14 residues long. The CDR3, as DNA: TGTGCCAGCAGTCTTCAGGCAGGCCTATATGAAGCTTTCTTT. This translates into CASSLQAGLYEAFF.

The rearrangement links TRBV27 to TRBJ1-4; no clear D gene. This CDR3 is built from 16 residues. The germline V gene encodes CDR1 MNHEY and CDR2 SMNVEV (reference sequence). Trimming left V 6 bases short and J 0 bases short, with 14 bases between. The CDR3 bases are TGTGCCAGCAGCCCAGAGGGCACTACAACTAATGAAAAACTGTTTTTT. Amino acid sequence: CASSPEGTTTNEKLFF.

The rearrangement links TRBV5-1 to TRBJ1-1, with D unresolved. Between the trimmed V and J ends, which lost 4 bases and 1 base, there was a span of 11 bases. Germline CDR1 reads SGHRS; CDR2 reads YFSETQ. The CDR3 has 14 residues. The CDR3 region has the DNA TGCGCCAGCAGCCCCGGCGAGGGGAACACTGAAGCTTTCTTT. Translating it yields CASSPGEGNTEAFF.

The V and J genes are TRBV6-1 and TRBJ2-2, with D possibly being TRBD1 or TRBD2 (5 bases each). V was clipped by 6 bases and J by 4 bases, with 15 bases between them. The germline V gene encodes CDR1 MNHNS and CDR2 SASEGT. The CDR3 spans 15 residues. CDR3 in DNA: TGTGCCAGCAGACGGACCGCTGGGGGCACCGGGGAGCTGTTTTTT. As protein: CASRRTAGGTGELFF.

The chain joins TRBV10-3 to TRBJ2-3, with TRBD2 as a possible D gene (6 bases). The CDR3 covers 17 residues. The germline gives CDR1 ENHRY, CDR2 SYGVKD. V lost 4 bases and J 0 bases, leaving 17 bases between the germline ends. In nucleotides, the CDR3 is TGTGCCATCAGTGGGGGTCTAACGGGGACTAGCACAGATACGCAGTATTTT. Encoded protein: CAISGGLTGTSTDTQYF.

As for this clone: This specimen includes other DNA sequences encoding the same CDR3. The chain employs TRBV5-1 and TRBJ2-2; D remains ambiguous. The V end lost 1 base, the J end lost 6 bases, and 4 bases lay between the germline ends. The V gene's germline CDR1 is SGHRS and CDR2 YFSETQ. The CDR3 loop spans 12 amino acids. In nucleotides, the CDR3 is TGCGCCAGCAGCTTGAGTGCCGGGGAGCTGTTTTTT. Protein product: CASSLSAGELFF.